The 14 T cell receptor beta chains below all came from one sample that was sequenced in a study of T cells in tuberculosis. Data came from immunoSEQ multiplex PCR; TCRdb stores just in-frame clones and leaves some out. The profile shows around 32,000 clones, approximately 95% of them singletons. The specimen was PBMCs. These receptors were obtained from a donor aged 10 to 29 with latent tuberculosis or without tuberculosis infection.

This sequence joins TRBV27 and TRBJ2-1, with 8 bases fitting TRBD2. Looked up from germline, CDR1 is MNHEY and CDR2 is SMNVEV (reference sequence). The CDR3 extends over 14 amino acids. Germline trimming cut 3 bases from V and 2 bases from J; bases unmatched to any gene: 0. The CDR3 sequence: CASSFSGAYNEQFF. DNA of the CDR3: TGTGCCAGCAGTTTTAGCGGGGCCTACAATGAGCAGTTCTTC.

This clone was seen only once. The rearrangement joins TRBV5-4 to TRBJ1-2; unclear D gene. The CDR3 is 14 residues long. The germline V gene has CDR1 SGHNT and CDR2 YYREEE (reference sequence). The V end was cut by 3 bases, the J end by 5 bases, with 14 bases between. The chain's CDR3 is CASSSTDLGYGYTF. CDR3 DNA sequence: TGTGCCAGCAGCTCGACCGACCTCGGGTATGGCTACACCTTC.

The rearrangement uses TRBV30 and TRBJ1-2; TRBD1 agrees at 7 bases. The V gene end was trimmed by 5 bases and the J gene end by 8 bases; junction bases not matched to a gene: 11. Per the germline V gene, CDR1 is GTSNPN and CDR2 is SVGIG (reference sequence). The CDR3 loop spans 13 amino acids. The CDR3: CAWSRQGREGYTF. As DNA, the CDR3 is TGTGCCTGGTCCAGACAGGGTCGGGAGGGCTACACCTTC.

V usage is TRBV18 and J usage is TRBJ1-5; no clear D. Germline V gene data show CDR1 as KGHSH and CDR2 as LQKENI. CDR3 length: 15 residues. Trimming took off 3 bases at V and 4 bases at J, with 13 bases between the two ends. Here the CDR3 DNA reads TGTGCCAGCTCACCCGGGAGGGTTTCAAATCAGCCCCAGCATTTT. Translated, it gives CASSPGRVSNQPQHF.

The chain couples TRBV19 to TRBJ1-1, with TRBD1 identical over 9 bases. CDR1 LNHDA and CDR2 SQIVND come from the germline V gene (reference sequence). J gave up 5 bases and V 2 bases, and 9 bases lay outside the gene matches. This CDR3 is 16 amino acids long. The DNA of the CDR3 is TGTGCCAGTAGTATATTTTCGGGACAGGGTGGTACTGAAGCTTTCTTT. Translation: CASSIFSGQGGTEAFF.

The CDR3 spells CASSSRLTGNYGYTF. CDR3 bases: TGTGCCAGCAGCTCCCGATTGACGGGGAACTATGGCTACACCTTC. The chain is built from TRBV5-6 and TRBJ1-2; D is unclear. The CDR3 consists of 15 residues. V was trimmed by 3 bases and J by 2 bases, leaving 14 bases between them. In germline, CDR1 is SGHDT, CDR2 YYEEEE.

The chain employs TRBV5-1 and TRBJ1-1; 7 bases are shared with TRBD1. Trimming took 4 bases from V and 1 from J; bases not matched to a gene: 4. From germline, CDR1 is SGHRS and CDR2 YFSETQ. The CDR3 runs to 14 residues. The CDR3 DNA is TGCGCCAGCAGCCCCCAGGGGGGGAACACTGAAGCTTTCTTT. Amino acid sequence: CASSPQGGNTEAFF.

In nucleotides, the CDR3 is TGTGCCAGCAGCCCCCTGACCCAAGGAGTCTGGACTAACTATGGCTACACCTTC. Translation gives CASSPLTQGVWTNYGYTF. J is TRBJ1-2 and V is TRBV21-1. TRBV21-1 represents a pseudogene. The CDR3 totals 18 residues.

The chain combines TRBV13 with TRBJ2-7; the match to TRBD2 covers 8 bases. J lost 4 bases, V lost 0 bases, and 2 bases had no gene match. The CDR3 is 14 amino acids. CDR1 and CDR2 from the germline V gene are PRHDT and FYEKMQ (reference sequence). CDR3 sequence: CASSLGAGAYEQYF. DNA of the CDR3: TGTGCCAGCAGCTTAGGAGCGGGAGCTTACGAGCAGTACTTC.

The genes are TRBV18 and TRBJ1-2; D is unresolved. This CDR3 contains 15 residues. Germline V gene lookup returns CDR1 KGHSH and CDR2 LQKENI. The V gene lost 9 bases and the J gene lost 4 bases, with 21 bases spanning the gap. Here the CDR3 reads CASALGRVDTYGYTF. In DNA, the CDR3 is TGTGCCAGTGCCCTTGGTCGGGTCGATACCTATGGCTACACCTTC.

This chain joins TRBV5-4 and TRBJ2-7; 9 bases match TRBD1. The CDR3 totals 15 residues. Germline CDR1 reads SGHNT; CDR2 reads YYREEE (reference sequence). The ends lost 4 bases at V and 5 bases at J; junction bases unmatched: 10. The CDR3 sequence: CASSDPGQGSHEQYF. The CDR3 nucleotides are TGTGCCAGCAGCGACCCGGGACAGGGTTCCCACGAGCAGTACTTC.

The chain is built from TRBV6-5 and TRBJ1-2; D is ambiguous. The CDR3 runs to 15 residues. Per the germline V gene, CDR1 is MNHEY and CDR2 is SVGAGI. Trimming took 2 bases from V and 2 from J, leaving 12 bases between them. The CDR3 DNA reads TGTGCCAGCAGTTACGTTGCGGGGTACAACTATGGCTACACCTTC. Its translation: CASSYVAGYNYGYTF.

In DNA form, the CDR3 reads TGTGCCATCAGTGCGCGGGTGTCGCGGGAGGGCACAGATACGCAGTATTTT. It specifies CAISARVSREGTDTQYF. The chain employs TRBV10-3 and TRBJ2-3, with 8 bases matching TRBD2. From germline, CDR1 is ENHRY and CDR2 SYGVKD. The CDR3 sequence is 17 residues long. After removal of 4 bases from V and 1 base from J, the junction contained 10 bases not matched to a gene.

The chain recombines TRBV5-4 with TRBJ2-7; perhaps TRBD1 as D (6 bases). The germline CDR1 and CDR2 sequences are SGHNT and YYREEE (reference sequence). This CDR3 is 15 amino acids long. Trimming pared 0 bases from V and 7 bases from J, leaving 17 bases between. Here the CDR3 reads CASSLAGTQGGEQYF. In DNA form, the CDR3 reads TGTGCCAGCAGCTTGGCCGGGACCCAAGGGGGAGAGCAGTACTTC.